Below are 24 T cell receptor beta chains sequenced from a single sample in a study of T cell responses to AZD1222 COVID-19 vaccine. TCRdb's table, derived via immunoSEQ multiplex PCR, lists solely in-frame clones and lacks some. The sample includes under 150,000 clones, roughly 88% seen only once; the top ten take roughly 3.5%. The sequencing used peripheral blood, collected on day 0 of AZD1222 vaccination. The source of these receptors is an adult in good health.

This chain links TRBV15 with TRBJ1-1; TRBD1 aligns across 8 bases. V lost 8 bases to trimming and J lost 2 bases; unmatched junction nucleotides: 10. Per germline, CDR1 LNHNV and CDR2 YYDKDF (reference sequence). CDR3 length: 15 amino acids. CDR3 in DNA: TGTGCCACCCGTTGGCGAACAGGGGGTAACACTGAAGCTTTCTTT. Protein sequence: CATRWRTGGNTEAFF.

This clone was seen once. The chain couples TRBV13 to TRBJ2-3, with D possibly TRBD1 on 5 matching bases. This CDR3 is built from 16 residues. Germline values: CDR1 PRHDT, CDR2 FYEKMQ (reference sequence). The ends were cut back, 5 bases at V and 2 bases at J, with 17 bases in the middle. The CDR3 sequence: CASSPQPTENTDTQYF. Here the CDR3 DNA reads TGTGCCAGCAGCCCCCAACCGACAGAGAACACAGATACGCAGTATTTT.

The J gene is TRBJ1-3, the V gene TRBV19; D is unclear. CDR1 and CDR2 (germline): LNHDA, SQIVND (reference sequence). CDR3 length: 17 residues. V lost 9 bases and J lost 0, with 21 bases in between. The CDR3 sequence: CASLRKSAGVSGNTIYF. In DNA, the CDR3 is TGTGCCAGCCTACGGAAGTCGGCGGGCGTCTCTGGAAACACCATATATTTT.

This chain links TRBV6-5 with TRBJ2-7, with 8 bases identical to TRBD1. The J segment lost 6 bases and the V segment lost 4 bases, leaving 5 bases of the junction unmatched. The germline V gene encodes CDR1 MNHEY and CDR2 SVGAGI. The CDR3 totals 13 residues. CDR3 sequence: CASSSGTGREQYF. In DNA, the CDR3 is TGTGCCAGCAGTTCCGGGACAGGACGCGAGCAGTACTTC.

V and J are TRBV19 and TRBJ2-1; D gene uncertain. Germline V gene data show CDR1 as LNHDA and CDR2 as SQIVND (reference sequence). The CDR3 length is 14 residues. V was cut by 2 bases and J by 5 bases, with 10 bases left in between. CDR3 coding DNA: TGTGCCAGTAGTATACGGATTCGGCACAATGAGCAGTTCTTC. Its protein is CASSIRIRHNEQFF. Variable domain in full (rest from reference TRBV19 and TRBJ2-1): DGGITQSPKYLFRKEGQNVTLSCEQNLNHDAMYWYRQDPGQGLRLIYYSQIVNDFQKGDIAEGYSVSREKKESFPLTVTSAQKNPTAFYLCASSIRIRHNEQFFGPGTRLTVL.

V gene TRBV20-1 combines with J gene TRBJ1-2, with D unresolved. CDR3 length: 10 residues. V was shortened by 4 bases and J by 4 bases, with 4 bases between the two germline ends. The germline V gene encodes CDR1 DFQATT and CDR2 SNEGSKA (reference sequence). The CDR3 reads CSAKSYGYTF. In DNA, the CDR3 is TGCAGTGCTAAAAGCTATGGCTACACCTTC.

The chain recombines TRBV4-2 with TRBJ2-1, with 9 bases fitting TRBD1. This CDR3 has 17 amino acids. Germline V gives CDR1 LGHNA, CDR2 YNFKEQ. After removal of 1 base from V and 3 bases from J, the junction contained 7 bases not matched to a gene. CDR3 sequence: CASSQAPTGGIYNEQFF. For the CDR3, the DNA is TGTGCCAGCAGCCAAGCCCCTACAGGGGGCATCTACAATGAGCAGTTCTTC.

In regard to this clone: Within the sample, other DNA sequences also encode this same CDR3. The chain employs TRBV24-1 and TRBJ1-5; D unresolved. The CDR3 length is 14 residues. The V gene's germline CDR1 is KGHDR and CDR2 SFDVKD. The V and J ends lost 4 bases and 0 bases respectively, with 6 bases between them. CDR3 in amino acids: CATSDLNSNQPQHF. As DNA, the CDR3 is TGTGCCACCAGTGACCTAAATAGCAATCAGCCCCAGCATTTT.

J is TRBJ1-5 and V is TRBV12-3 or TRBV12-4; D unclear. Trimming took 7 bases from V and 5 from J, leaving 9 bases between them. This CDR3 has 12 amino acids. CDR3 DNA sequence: TGTGCCAGCACCCTGGACTATCAGCCCCAGCATTTT. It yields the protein CASTLDYQPQHF.

The CDR3 here is CASTPAGDTDTQYF. The CDR3, as DNA: TGTGCCAGCACACCAGCGGGGGACACAGATACGCAGTATTTT. V is TRBV5-5 and J is TRBJ2-3; 8 bases are a match to TRBD2. J lost 2 bases, V lost 6 bases, and 5 bases had no gene match. The CDR3 has 14 residues. Germline assignment: CDR1 SGHKS and CDR2 YYEKEE (reference sequence).

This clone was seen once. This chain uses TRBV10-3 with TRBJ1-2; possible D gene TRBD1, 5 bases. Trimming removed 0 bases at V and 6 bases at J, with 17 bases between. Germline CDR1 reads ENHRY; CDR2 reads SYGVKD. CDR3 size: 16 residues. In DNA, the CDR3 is TGTGCCATCAGTGAGTCGACCGGGGCAGCAGCCCATGGCTACACCTTC. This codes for CAISESTGAAAHGYTF.

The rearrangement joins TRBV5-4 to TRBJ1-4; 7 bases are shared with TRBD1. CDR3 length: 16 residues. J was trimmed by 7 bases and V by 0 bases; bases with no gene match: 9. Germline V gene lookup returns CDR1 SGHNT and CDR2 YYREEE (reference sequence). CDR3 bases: TGTGCCAGCAGCTTGGCACGAGGGGGCGGGATTGAAAAACTGTTTTTT. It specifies CASSLARGGGIEKLFF.

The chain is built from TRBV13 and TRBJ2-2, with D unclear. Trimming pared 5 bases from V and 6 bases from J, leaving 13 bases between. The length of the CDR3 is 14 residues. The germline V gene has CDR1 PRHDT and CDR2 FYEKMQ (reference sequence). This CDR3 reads CASSPPRWAGELFF. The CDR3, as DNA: TGTGCCAGCAGCCCTCCCCGTTGGGCCGGGGAGCTGTTTTTT.

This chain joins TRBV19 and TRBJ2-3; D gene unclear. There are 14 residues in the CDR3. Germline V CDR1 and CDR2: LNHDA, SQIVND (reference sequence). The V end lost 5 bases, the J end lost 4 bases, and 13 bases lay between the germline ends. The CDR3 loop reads CASSFFGSADTQYF. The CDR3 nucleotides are TGTGCCAGTAGTTTTTTTGGATCCGCAGATACGCAGTATTTT.

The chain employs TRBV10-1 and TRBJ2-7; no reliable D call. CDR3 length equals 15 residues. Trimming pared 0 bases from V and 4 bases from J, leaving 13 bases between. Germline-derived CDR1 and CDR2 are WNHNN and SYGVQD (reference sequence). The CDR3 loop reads CASSESPAKKYEQYF. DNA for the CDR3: TGCGCCAGCAGTGAGTCGCCAGCAAAAAAGTACGAGCAGTACTTC.

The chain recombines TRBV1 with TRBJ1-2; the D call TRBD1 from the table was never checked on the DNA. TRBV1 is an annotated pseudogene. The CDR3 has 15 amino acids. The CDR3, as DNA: TGCACCAGCAGCGATCCTGGGCAGATCCTTTATGGCTACACCTTC. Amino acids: CTSSDPGQILYGYTF.

The CDR3 region has the DNA TGCGCCAGCAGCTTGGACGGTATGGGGACCGGGGAGCTGTTTTTT. It specifies CASSLDGMGTGELFF. V is TRBV5-1 and J is TRBJ2-2; D is ambiguous. Trimming took off 0 bases at V and 5 bases at J, with 11 bases between the two ends. CDR3 length: 15 amino acids. Germline CDR1 reads SGHRS; CDR2 reads YFSETQ. Complete variable domain (other parts from reference TRBV5-1 and TRBJ2-2): KAGVTQTPRYLIKTRGQQVTLSCSPISGHRSVSWYQQTPGQGLQFLFEYFSETQRNKGNFPGRFSGRQFSNSRSEMNVSTLELGDSALYLCASSLDGMGTGELFFGEGSRLTVL.

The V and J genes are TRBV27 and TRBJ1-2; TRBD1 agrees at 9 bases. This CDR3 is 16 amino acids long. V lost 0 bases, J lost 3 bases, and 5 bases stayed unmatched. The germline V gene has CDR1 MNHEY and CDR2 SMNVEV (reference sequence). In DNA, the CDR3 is TGTGCCAGCAGTTTATCGGTGGGACAGGGACACTATGGCTACACCTTC. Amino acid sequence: CASSLSVGQGHYGYTF.

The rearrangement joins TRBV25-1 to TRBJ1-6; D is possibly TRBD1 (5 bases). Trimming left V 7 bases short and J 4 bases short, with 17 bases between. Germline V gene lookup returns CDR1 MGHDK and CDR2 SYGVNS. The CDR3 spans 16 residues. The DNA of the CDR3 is TGTGCCAGCAAAGGGGCAGCGGGCAATTATAATTCACCCCTCCACTTT. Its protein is CASKGAAGNYNSPLHF.

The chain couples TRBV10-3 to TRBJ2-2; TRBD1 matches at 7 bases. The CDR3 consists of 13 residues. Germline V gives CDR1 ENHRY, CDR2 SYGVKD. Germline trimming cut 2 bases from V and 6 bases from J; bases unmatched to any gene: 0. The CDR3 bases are TGTGCCATCAGTGAGACAGGGGCCGGGGAGCTGTTTTTT. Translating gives CAISETGAGELFF.

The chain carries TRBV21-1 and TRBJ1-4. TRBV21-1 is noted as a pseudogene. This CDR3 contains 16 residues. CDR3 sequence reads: CASRTLWAATNEKLFF. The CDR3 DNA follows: TGTGCCAGCAGAACCCTGTGGGCGGCAACTAATGAAAAACTGTTTTTT.

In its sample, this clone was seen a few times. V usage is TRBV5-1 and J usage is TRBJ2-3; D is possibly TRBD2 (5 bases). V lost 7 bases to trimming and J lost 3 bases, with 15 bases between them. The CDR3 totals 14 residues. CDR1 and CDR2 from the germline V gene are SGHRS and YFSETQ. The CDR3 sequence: CASAGGLSTDTQYF. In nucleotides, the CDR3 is TGCGCCAGCGCCGGCGGGCTTAGTACAGATACGCAGTATTTT.

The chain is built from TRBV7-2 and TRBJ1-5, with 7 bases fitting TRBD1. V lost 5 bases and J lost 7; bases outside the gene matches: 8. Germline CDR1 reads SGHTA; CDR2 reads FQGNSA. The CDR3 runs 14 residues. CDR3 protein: CASSPRTGGQPQHF. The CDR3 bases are TGTGCCAGCAGCCCGAGGACAGGCGGCCAGCCCCAGCATTTT. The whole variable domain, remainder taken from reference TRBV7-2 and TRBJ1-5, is GAGVSQSPSNKVTEKGKDVELRCDPISGHTALYWYRQSLGQGLEFLIYFQGNSAPDKSGLPSDRFSAERTGGSVSTLTIQRTQQEDSAVYLCASSPRTGGQPQHFGDGTRLSIL.

The CDR3 DNA reads as TGTGCCATCAGTGAGTCGACGAGATCACACTACATCTTAGATAATTCACCCCTCCACTTT. It translates to CAISESTRSHYILDNSPLHF. This chain joins TRBV10-3 and TRBJ1-6; unclear D gene. The V end was cut by 0 bases, the J end by 5 bases, with 23 bases between. Germline V CDR1 and CDR2: ENHRY, SYGVKD. The CDR3 spans 20 residues.